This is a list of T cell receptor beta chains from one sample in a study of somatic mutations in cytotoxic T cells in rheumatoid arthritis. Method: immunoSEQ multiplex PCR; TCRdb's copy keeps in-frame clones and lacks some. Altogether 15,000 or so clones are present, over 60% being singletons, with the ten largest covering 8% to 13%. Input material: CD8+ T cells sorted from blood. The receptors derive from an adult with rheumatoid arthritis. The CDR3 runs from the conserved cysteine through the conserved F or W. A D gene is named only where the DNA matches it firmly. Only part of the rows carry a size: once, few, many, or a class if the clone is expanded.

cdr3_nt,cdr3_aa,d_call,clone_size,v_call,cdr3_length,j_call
TGTGCCAGTAGTATCACAGCCACGACCAATCAGCCCCAGCATTTT,CASSITATTNQPQHF,-,-,TRBV19,15,TRBJ1-5
TGTGCCAGCAGCTTGGGAGAGGTGGGGGCTGGAGAGACCCAGTACTTC,CASSLGEVGAGETQYF,-,-,TRBV5-6,16,TRBJ2-5
TGTGCCAGCGGTGGGCTGAGCTCCTACAATGAGCAGTTCTTC,CASGGLSSYNEQFF,-,-,TRBV6-1,14,TRBJ2-1
TGTGCCAGCAGCCTCTCACCCGGGGAGAGGTACGAGCAGTACTTC,CASSLSPGERYEQYF,-,-,TRBV7-9,15,TRBJ2-7
TGTGCCAGCAGTTATGGGGCCCATGAGCAGTTCTTC,CASSYGAHEQFF,-,-,TRBV6-6,12,TRBJ2-1
TGTGCCAGCAGTTACTCGACGGGGATTGGAAACACCATATATTTT,CASSYSTGIGNTIYF,-,-,TRBV6-5,15,TRBJ1-3
TGCGCCAGCAGCCCCAACAGGGGGCCCTACGAGCAGTACTTC,CASSPNRGPYEQYF,TRBD1,-,TRBV4-3,14,TRBJ2-7
TGTGCCAGCAGTCCCCTCGAGGGTTGGGTACCAGATACGCAGTATTTT,CASSPLEGWVPDTQYF,-,-,TRBV27,16,TRBJ2-3
TGTGCCGTTCAGACAGGGGGAGGCTACACCTTC,CAVQTGGGYTF,TRBD1,few,TRBV25-1,11,TRBJ1-2
TGCGCCAGCAGCCAAGCTCCCCGGGACAGGGTTCATGAGCAGTTCTTC,CASSQAPRDRVHEQFF,TRBD1,-,TRBV4-1,16,TRBJ2-1
TGTGCCAGCAGGGTTCGACAGGGCTTGAATCAGCCCCAGCATTTT,CASRVRQGLNQPQHF,TRBD1,once,TRBV27,15,TRBJ1-5
TGTGCCAGCAGCGTAATAGGGACAGGGGGTTTAACTGAAGCTTTCTTT,CASSVIGTGGLTEAFF,TRBD1,few,TRBV9,16,TRBJ1-1
TGTGCCAGTAGCACACAGGGGCCTGGGAATCAGCCCCAGCATTTT,CASSTQGPGNQPQHF,TRBD1,-,TRBV19,15,TRBJ1-5